This TCR beta chain was profiled in a study of beta chain features in type 1 diabetes. Overall study findings and caveats: Insertion counts at VDJ junctions were lower in type 1 diabetes patients, who also showed more deletions there. No resolution was reached here on whether HLA type influences TCRB rearrangement. Sampled from patients, naive, central memory and Treg TCRB repertoires appeared more similar than those sampled from healthy donors. PCR could preferentially amplify shorter templates, alike in patients and controls. In every one of the four CD4+ subsets, TCRB CDR3s were moderately but significantly shorter in Type 1 diabetes patients.

Reverse transcribing all isolated RNA meant expressed TCRB transcripts were sequenced. TCRdb's copy holds only in-frame clones and misses some; the assay was immunoSEQ multiplex PCR. Altogether tens of thousands of clones are present, 49% being singletons, with the ten largest covering roughly 0.7%. There are 20 residues in the CDR3. V lost 0 bases and J lost 4, with 24 bases in between. Germline CDR1 reads LGHNA; CDR2 reads YNFKEQ. This clone has only a few counts. Its target is unknown. The V gene is TRBV4-2, the J gene TRBJ1-4; tentative D call: TRBD1 (5 bases). This clonotype was sampled from a man under 40 with type 1 diabetes. Specimen: central memory CD4+ T cells from blood. In nucleotides, the CDR3 is TGTGCCAGCAGCCAAGATCCCATGGTTGACGGGGGGTCTTTTAATGAAAAACTGTTTTTT. This encodes CASSQDPMVDGGSFNEKLFF.